The 21 T cell receptor beta chains below all came from one sample that was sequenced in a study of T cells in Graves' hyperthyroidism and ophthalmopathy. Amplification of TCR beta CDR3 regions was performed using RNA transcripts as template. HTBI primers drove first-round RT-PCR of the TCR CDR3. TCRdb passed the multiplex PCR reads through MiXCR, listing each CDR3 protein once. The top ten hold around 32% of the sample, which has about half a million distinct CDR3 sequences, about 15% seen once. Sequenced material: blood. The receptors were gathered from a woman in her 30s with Graves' ophthalmopathy.

This clonotype was picked up a small number of times. This chain joins TRBV20-1 and TRBJ1-3, with D perhaps matching TRBD1 (5 bases). CDR1 is DFQATT and CDR2 is SNEGSKA in the germline V gene (reference sequence). Trimming cost V 4 bases and J 1 base, with 5 bases left between them. The CDR3 runs to 12 residues. CDR3 residues: CSATGSGNTIYF. In DNA form, the CDR3 reads TGCAGTGCTACAGGGTCTGGAAACACCATATATTTT.

In its sample, this clonotype was seen a few times. This sequence joins TRBV4-3 and TRBJ2-7, with D possibly matching TRBD1 (5 bases). This CDR3 spans 16 amino acids. V lost 0 bases and J lost 6, with 18 bases in between. Germline lookup yields CDR1 LGHNA and CDR2 YSLEER. Here the CDR3 DNA reads TGCGCCAGCAGCCAAGATCTGGGGCTCCCGGGTAGCGAGCAGTACTTC. Translating gives CASSQDLGLPGSEQYF.

The chain links TRBV3-1 to TRBJ2-1; D uncertain. V was pared by 2 bases and J by 9 bases, with 14 bases between. CDR1 is LGHDT, CDR2 YNNKEL, per germline (reference sequence). CDR3 length: 14 amino acids. The CDR3 DNA follows: TGTGCCAGCAGCCAATCGTGGGGTAGCCGTGAGCAGTTCTTC. Residues: CASSQSWGSREQFF.

This clonotype appeared many times. The chain employs TRBV28 and TRBJ2-7; no definite D call. V lost 7 bases to trimming and J lost 6 bases, with 10 bases between them. CDR3 length: 11 amino acids. Looked up from germline, CDR1 is MDHEN and CDR2 is SYDVKM. Here the CDR3 DNA reads TGTGCCAGCACCGGCTTTTTCGAGCAGTACTTC. Protein product: CASTGFFEQYF.

The chain is built from TRBV10-3 and TRBJ1-6; D not resolved. Germline CDR1 is ENHRY and CDR2 is SYGVKD. The CDR3 spans 14 residues. V was clipped by 6 bases and J by 10 bases, with 16 bases between them. The CDR3 sequence: CAIRGVLIGSPLHF. The CDR3 DNA reads TGTGCCATCAGAGGCGTCTTGATAGGCTCACCCCTCCACTTT.

This clonotype appeared many times. The rearrangement links TRBV3-1 to TRBJ1-6, with 7 bases matching TRBD1. The trim removed 3 bases at V and 7 bases at J, leaving 6 bases unmatched. The germline CDR1 and CDR2 sequences are LGHDT and YNNKEL (reference sequence). This CDR3 is 15 amino acids long. The CDR3 nucleotides are TGTGCCAGCAGCCACGGAGGGACAGAAAATTCACCCCTCCACTTT. Translated: CASSHGGTENSPLHF.

This clonotype was counted only a few times. The rearrangement links TRBV29-1 to TRBJ2-5, with 8 nucleotides matching TRBD1. CDR1 is SQVTM, CDR2 ANQGSEA, per germline. Losses at the gene ends were 0 bases for V and 5 bases for J; bases not matched to a gene: 8. The CDR3 sequence is 15 residues long. The CDR3 here is CSVEDRDRIGETQYF. The DNA for the CDR3 is TGCAGCGTTGAAGACCGGGACAGGATTGGTGAGACCCAGTACTTC.

This chain links TRBV28 with TRBJ2-1; D not resolved. Germline values: CDR1 MDHEN, CDR2 SYDVKM. This CDR3 contains 12 residues. Trimming left V 3 bases short and J 7 bases short, with 7 bases between. Here the CDR3 DNA reads TGTGCCAGCAGTTTCGCCCTGAATGAGCAGTTCTTC. This translates into CASSFALNEQFF.

This clonotype was detected a few times. The chain couples TRBV7-2 to TRBJ2-7, with no clear D. The germline CDR1 and CDR2 sequences are SGHTA and FQGNSA. The ends were cut back, 0 bases at V and 4 bases at J, with 7 bases in the middle. This CDR3 is built from 13 residues. This CDR3 is CASSLASVYEQYF. DNA of the CDR3: TGTGCCAGCAGCTTAGCGTCCGTTTACGAGCAGTACTTC.

V and J are TRBV20-1 and TRBJ1-5; D gene unclear. The CDR3 extends over 15 amino acids. Trimming pared 1 base from V and 12 bases from J, leaving 22 bases between. Germline loops: CDR1 DFQATT, CDR2 SNEGSKA (reference sequence). CDR3 in amino acids: CSARAESIAIMSQHF. DNA for the CDR3: TGCAGTGCTAGAGCGGAGAGCATAGCAATCATGAGCCAGCATTTT.

This clonotype was counted between two and nine times. The rearrangement joins TRBV10-3 to TRBJ2-1; D gene unclear. This CDR3 contains 12 residues. The V gene lost 4 bases and the J gene lost 6 bases, with 7 bases spanning the gap. The V gene's germline CDR1 is ENHRY and CDR2 SYGVKD. The CDR3 is CAISADFNEQFF. CDR3 nucleotide sequence: TGTGCCATCAGTGCTGATTTCAATGAGCAGTTCTTC.

This clonotype has at least ten counts. The chain joins TRBV20-1 to TRBJ2-1; 8 bases are shared with TRBD2. After removal of 0 bases from V and 9 bases from J, the junction contained 13 bases not matched to a gene. CDR1 and CDR2 (germline): DFQATT, SNEGSKA (reference sequence). CDR3 length equals 16 residues. As DNA, the CDR3 is TGCAGTGCTAGAGACAGACGGACTAGCTGGGGGGTTGAGCAGTTCTTC. Amino acid sequence: CSARDRRTSWGVEQFF.

This clonotype was observed many times. The chain is built from TRBV28 and TRBJ2-1, with TRBD2 matching 9 bases. V shed 5 bases and J 8 bases; nucleotides not matched to a gene: 10. CDR1 is MDHEN, CDR2 SYDVKM, per germline. The CDR3 covers 15 residues. The CDR3 nucleotides are TGTGCCAGCAGTAAAAGCGGGGGGTTTTCCTATGAGCAGTTCTTC. Amino acid sequence: CASSKSGGFSYEQFF.

The J gene is TRBJ2-2, the V gene TRBV5-4, with a possible D match to TRBD2 (6 bases). The CDR3 is made up of 15 amino acids. Trimming took off 5 bases at V and 1 base at J, with 12 bases between the two ends. CDR1 SGHNT and CDR2 YYREEE come from the germline V gene (reference sequence). The CDR3 DNA follows: TGTGCCAGCAGGAAAGAGGAGGGGAACACCGGGGAGCTGTTTTTT. Amino acid sequence: CASRKEEGNTGELFF. Filled out from reference TRBV5-4 and TRBJ2-2, the complete variable domain reads ETGVTQSPTHLIKTRGQQVTLRCSSQSGHNTVSWYQQALGQGPQFIFQYYREEENGRGNFPPRFSGLQFPNYSSELNVNALELDDSALYLCASRKEEGNTGELFFGEGSRLTVL.

The chain couples TRBV19 to TRBJ1-3; D gene ambiguous. Trimming took 9 bases from V and 0 from J, leaving 9 bases between them. Per the germline V gene, CDR1 is LNHDA and CDR2 is SQIVND (reference sequence). The CDR3 length is 13 residues. Here the CDR3 reads CASRPHSGNTIYF. The CDR3 bases are TGTGCCAGCCGGCCACACTCTGGAAACACCATATATTTT.

This clonotype came up many times. This chain links TRBV18 with TRBJ1-5; 10 bases line up with TRBD1. The CDR3 consists of 14 residues. Losses at the gene ends were 6 bases for V and 8 bases for J; bases not matched to a gene: 7. Germline CDR1 and CDR2: KGHSH and LQKENI. In DNA, the CDR3 is TGTGCCAGCTCTCCCGGGACAGGGGATAAGCCCCAGCATTTT. Protein product: CASSPGTGDKPQHF.

This chain connects TRBV6-1 to TRBJ1-2; D remains ambiguous. V was trimmed by 8 bases and J by 3 bases, leaving 19 bases between them. This CDR3 contains 15 residues. CDR1 is MNHNS, CDR2 SASEGT, per germline. The CDR3 DNA reads as TGTGCCAGCGGTTTAGGAGGGCCCGGCCACTATGGCTACACCTTC. It codes for CASGLGGPGHYGYTF.

This rearrangement joins TRBV5-6 to TRBJ1-5; TRBD1 is a possible D gene (5 bases). Per the germline V gene, CDR1 is SGHDT and CDR2 is YYEEEE. The CDR3 extends over 14 amino acids. Between the trimmed V and J ends, which lost 0 bases and 8 bases, there was a span of 12 bases. As DNA, the CDR3 is TGTGCCAGCAGCTTGGTGGGGGAGGCCGAGCCCCAGCATTTT. Protein sequence: CASSLVGEAEPQHF.

This clonotype was detected ten times or more. The V and J genes are TRBV20-1 and TRBJ2-7, with D possibly TRBD2 on 6 matching bases. The germline V gene has CDR1 DFQATT and CDR2 SNEGSKA (reference sequence). This CDR3 is built from 13 residues. The ends were cut back, 4 bases at V and 0 bases at J, with 10 bases in the middle. The CDR3 sequence: CSATGLLSYEQYF. The CDR3 DNA is TGCAGTGCTACGGGACTGCTCTCCTACGAGCAGTACTTC.

The CDR3 loop is CASSAGTGAGETQYF. In nucleotides, the CDR3 is TGTGCCAGCAGCGCCGGGACAGGGGCGGGGGAGACCCAGTACTTC. The chain uses TRBV9 and TRBJ2-5; 10 bases align to TRBD1. Germline assignment: CDR1 SGDLS and CDR2 YYNGEE. Trimming took 3 bases from V and 5 from J; bases not matched to a gene: 7. The CDR3 has 15 amino acids.

The genes are TRBV10-2 and TRBJ1-2, with a possible D match to TRBD1 (5 bases). This CDR3 comprises 15 residues. The V and J ends lost 2 bases and 3 bases respectively, with 13 bases between them. Germline CDR1 is WSHSY and CDR2 is SAAADI. The CDR3 region is CASSEGQLQDYGYTF. The CDR3 nucleotides read TGCGCCAGCAGTGAGGGACAATTACAGGACTATGGCTACACCTTC.